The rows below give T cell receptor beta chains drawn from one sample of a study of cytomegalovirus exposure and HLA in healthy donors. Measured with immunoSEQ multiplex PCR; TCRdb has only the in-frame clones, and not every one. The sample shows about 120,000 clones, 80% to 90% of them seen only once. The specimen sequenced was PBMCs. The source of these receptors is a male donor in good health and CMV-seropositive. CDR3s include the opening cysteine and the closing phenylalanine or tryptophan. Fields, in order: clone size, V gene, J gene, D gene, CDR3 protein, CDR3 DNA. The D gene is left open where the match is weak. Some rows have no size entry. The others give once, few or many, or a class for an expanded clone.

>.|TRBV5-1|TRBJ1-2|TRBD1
CASSLTGGHGYTF
TGCGCCAGCAGCTTGACAGGGGGCCATGGCTACACCTTC
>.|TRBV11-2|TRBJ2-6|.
CASSLDNQGPYSGANVLTF
TGTGCCAGCAGCTTAGATAATCAGGGCCCGTACTCTGGGGCCAACGTCCTGACTTTC
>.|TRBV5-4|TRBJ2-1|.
CASSPMLAYNEQFF
TGTGCCAGCAGCCCTATGTTAGCCTACAATGAGCAGTTCTTC
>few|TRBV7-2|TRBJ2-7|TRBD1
CASRQGTEQYF
TGTGCCAGCAGACAGGGGACCGAGCAGTACTTC
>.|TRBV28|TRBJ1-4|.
CASRTGGANEKLFF
TGTGCCAGCAGGACGGGAGGAGCTAATGAAAAACTGTTTTTT
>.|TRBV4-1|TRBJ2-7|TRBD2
CASSQLTSGNNEQYF
TGCGCCAGCAGCCAACTTACTAGCGGGAATAACGAGCAGTACTTC
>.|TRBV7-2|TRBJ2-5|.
CASSSRQAEETQYF
TGTGCCAGCAGCTCGCGACAGGCGGAAGAGACCCAGTACTTC
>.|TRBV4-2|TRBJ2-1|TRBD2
CASSPRLAGGHYNEQFF
TGTGCCAGCAGCCCCCGACTAGCGGGAGGTCATTACAATGAGCAGTTCTTC
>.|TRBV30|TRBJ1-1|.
CAWRNAGQSEAFF
TGTGCCTGGAGGAACGCGGGCCAGAGTGAAGCTTTCTTT
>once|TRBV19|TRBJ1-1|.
CASSSRAGNTEAFF
TGTGCCAGTAGTTCCCGCGCCGGGAACACTGAAGCTTTCTTT
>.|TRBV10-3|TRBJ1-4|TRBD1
CAIRAGTGDEKLFF
TGTGCCATCAGAGCCGGGACAGGGGATGAAAAACTGTTTTTT
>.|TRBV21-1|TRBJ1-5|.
CASSKGGPTEDGNQPQHF
TGTGCCAGCAGCAAAGGGGGCCCCACAGAAGATGGCAATCAGCCCCAGCATTTT
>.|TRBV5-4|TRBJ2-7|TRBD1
CASSSTGDGYEQYF
TGTGCCAGCAGCTCGACAGGGGATGGGTACGAGCAGTACTTC
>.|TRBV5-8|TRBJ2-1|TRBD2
CASSLWGLAGYNEQFF
TGTGCCAGCAGCTTGTGGGGACTAGCGGGGTACAATGAGCAGTTCTTC
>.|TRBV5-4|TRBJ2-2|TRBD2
CASSPGLATNTGELFF
TGTGCCAGCAGCCCGGGACTAGCGACTAACACCGGGGAGCTGTTTTTT
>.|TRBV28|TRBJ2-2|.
CASSPPPHLNTGELFF
TGTGCCAGCAGTCCCCCCCCACATTTGAACACCGGGGAGCTGTTTTTT
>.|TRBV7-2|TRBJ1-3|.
CASSLYSGNTIYF
TGTGCCAGCAGCCTCTACTCTGGAAACACCATATATTTT
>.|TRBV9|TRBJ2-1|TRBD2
CASSVGPGLAASSYNEQFF
TGTGCCAGCAGCGTAGGCCCCGGACTAGCGGCCAGCTCCTACAATGAGCAGTTCTTC
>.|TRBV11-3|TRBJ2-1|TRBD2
CASSLEVREAYNEQFF
TGTGCCAGCAGCTTAGAAGTCCGGGAGGCTTACAATGAGCAGTTCTTC
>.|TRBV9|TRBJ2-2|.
CASSVVSGGASDYTGELFF
TGTGCCAGCAGCGTAGTGTCAGGAGGGGCTAGCGACTACACCGGGGAGCTGTTTTTT
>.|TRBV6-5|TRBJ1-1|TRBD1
CASSWQGALDEAFF
TGTGCCAGCAGTTGGCAGGGGGCGCTGGATGAAGCTTTCTTT
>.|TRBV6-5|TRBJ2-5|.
CASSRGTEQETQYF
TGTGCCAGCAGTCGCGGGACAGAACAAGAGACCCAGTACTTC
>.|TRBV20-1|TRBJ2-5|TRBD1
CSRTGRETQYF
TGCAGCAGGACAGGGCGAGAGACCCAGTACTTC
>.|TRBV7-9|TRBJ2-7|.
CSSTSDSYEQYF
TGTTCCAGCACCTCGGACAGTTACGAGCAGTACTTC
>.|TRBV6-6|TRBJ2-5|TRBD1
CASRSTGTGPWETQYF
TGTGCCAGCAGATCTACGGGGACAGGCCCCTGGGAGACCCAGTACTTC
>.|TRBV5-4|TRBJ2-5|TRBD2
CASSLSGRGRETQYF
TGTGCCAGCAGCTTGAGCGGGAGAGGGCGAGAGACCCAGTACTTC
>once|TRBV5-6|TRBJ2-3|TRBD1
CASSPQGRTDTQYF
TGTGCCAGCAGCCCACAGGGGCGCACAGATACGCAGTATTTT
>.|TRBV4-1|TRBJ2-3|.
CASSPRGSSTDTQYF
TGCGCCAGCAGCCCCAGAGGGTCTAGCACAGATACGCAGTATTTT
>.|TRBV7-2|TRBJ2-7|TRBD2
CASSSIAGEGGYEQYF
TGTGCCAGCAGCTCGATAGCGGGAGAGGGGGGCTACGAGCAGTACTTC
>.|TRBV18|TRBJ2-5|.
CASSPAAVKETQYF
TGTGCCAGCTCACCCGCCGCGGTCAAAGAGACCCAGTACTTC
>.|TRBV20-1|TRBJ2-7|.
CSPTWGREQYF
TGCAGTCCTACTTGGGGGCGCGAGCAGTACTTC
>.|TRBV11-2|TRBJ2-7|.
CASSPNPYEQYF
TGTGCCAGCAGTCCTAATCCCTACGAGCAGTACTTC
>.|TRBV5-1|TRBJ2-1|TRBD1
CASSLTGGTEQFF
TGCGCCAGCAGCTTGACAGGGGGAACGGAGCAGTTCTTC
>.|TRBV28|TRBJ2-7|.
CASSLPLNEQYF
TGTGCCAGCAGTCTCCCCCTTAACGAGCAGTACTTC
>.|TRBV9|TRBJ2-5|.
CASSPGANYQETQYF
TGTGCCAGCAGCCCAGGGGCTAACTACCAAGAGACCCAGTACTTC
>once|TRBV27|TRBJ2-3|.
CASSLRQMTTLTDTQYF
TGTGCCAGCAGTTTAAGGCAGATGACAACTCTCACAGATACGCAGTATTTT
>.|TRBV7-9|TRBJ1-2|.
CASSAGRGLNGYTF
TGTGCCAGCAGCGCCGGTAGGGGATTAAATGGCTACACCTTC
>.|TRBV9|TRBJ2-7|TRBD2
CASSVDGGRAYEQYF
TGTGCCAGCAGCGTAGACGGCGGGAGGGCCTACGAGCAGTACTTC
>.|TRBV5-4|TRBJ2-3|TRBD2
CASSLDLAGVDTQYF
TGTGCCAGCAGCTTGGATCTAGCGGGAGTCGATACGCAGTATTTT
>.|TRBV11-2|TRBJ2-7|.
CASSWESYEQYF
TGTGCCAGCAGCTGGGAGAGCTACGAGCAGTACTTC
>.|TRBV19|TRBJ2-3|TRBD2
CATRLAGSDTQYF
TGTGCTACAAGACTAGCGGGTTCAGATACGCAGTATTTT
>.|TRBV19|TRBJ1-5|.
CASSKAGNWVSDQPQHF
TGTGCCAGCAGTAAGGCAGGGAATTGGGTATCCGATCAGCCCCAGCATTTT
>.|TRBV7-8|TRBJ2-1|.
CASSKDLVVENEQFF
TGTGCCAGCAGCAAGGACTTAGTCGTGGAGAATGAGCAGTTCTTC
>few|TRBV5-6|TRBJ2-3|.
CASSLALEYTDTQYF
TGTGCCAGCAGCCTTGCCCTGGAGTACACAGATACGCAGTATTTT
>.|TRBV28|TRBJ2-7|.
CASAKRSYEQYF
TGTGCCAGTGCGAAGAGGTCCTACGAGCAGTACTTC
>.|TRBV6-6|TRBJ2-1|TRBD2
CAGERRSSGRNEQFF
TGTGCCGGCGAGCGGAGGTCCAGCGGGAGGAATGAGCAGTTCTTC
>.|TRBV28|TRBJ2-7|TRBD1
CASSSPRTGGSYEQYF
TGTGCCAGCAGCTCGCCCCGGACAGGAGGCTCCTACGAGCAGTACTTC
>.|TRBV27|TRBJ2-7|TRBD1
CASRTPGQGGEQYF
TGTGCCAGCAGGACCCCGGGACAGGGGGGGGAGCAGTACTTC